This record covers a single T cell receptor beta chain. Authors' methods: Scientists estimated how many nucleated cells there were by amplifying reference gene primers. The repertoire was sequenced with immunoSEQ multiplex PCR; TCRdb's copy has only in-frame clones and lacks some. V and J calls and clone size are copied from that table; D and trimming were computed from the DNA. The table records 250,000 or so clones, 84% of them present only once. Individuals drawn from about two dozen US areas were roughly 18 to 95 years old. Germline lookup yields CDR1 SGHTA and CDR2 FQGNSA. J was trimmed by 7 bases and V by 5 bases; bases with no gene match: 7. The CDR3 totals 13 residues. The sample belongs to a study of blood T cell repertoires in COVID-19. Overall study: Samples taken during acute and convalescent COVID-19 were collected in the United States, Italy and Spain. The cDNA or gDNA used as material had been derived from T cells, B-cell-depleted T cells, or PBMCs.

The sequencing sample was made of PBMCs or T cells enriched from blood (not recorded which). The receptor comes from a man in his fifties or sixties who had recovered from COVID-19. The J gene is TRBJ2-7, the V gene TRBV7-2; TRBD1 matches 8 bases. The CDR3 DNA follows: TGTGCCAGCAGCCGAGACAGGGGTACGGAGCAGTACTTC. It specifies CASSRDRGTEQYF.